These T cell receptor beta chains were read from a single sample in a study of blood T cell repertoires in COVID-19. Using immunoSEQ multiplex PCR, the repertoire was profiled, and TCRdb retains in-frame clones only, with some absent. The sample contains 250,000 to 350,000 clones, 65% to 85% of which appear only once. Sequenced: peripheral blood. Receptor source: a human donor with COVID-19, enrolled during active disease. The donor label of this sample is uncertain. CDR3s include the opening cysteine and the closing phenylalanine or tryptophan. Fields, in order: D gene, clone size, J gene, V gene, CDR3 DNA, CDR3 protein. D genes are given only for firm matches. Size is omitted from some rows. Given values are once, few, many or a class for expanded clones.

D: TRBD1; size: .; J: TRBJ2-7; V: TRBV6-2/TRBV6-3; DNA: TGTGCCAGCAGTTTCGACAGGGGTGGCGAGCAGTACTTC; CDR3: CASSFDRGGEQYF
D: TRBD1; size: .; J: TRBJ2-7; V: TRBV7-3; DNA: TGTGCCAGCAGCCCCTATGGGCCGGGACAGGTTTCCTACGAGCAGTACTTC; CDR3: CASSPYGPGQVSYEQYF
D: TRBD2; size: .; J: TRBJ2-2; V: TRBV9; DNA: TGTGCCAGCAGGCGAGCGGGAAGCACCGGGGAGCTGTTTTTT; CDR3: CASRRAGSTGELFF
D: TRBD1; size: .; J: TRBJ2-2; V: TRBV19; DNA: TGTGCCAGTAGTATAGATTCAGGGGGCGCGTACACCGGGGAGCTGTTTTTT; CDR3: CASSIDSGGAYTGELFF
D: TRBD2; size: .; J: TRBJ2-7; V: TRBV30; DNA: TGTGCCTGGAGTAAAGGACTAGCGGGGTACGAGCAGTACTTC; CDR3: CAWSKGLAGYEQYF
D: .; size: .; J: TRBJ1-1; V: TRBV10-1; DNA: TGCGCCAGCAGTGATATGGGGGCCCCGAACACTGAAGCTTTCTTT; CDR3: CASSDMGAPNTEAFF
D: TRBD1; size: .; J: TRBJ2-5; V: TRBV29-1; DNA: TGCAGCGTGGGCGGAGGGACAGGGAAAGGTTTTTCCCAGTACTTC; CDR3: CSVGGGTGKGFSQYF
D: .; size: few; J: TRBJ1-4; V: TRBV30; DNA: TGTGCCTGTCAAGGCGCGGGGGATGAAAAACTGTTTTTT; CDR3: CACQGAGDEKLFF
D: .; size: .; J: TRBJ1-5; V: TRBV25-1; DNA: TGTGCCAGCAGTGCAGGGGCCGCGCGGCCCCAGCATTTT; CDR3: CASSAGAARPQHF
D: TRBD1; size: .; J: TRBJ1-4; V: TRBV2; DNA: TGTGCCAGCAGAGAGACCGGGACAGGCAATGAAAAACTGTTTTTT; CDR3: CASRETGTGNEKLFF
D: .; size: few; J: TRBJ1-2; V: TRBV5-6; DNA: TGTGCCAGCAGCTTAGGCGGGTTCTATGGCTACACCTTC; CDR3: CASSLGGFYGYTF